Presented here are 30 T cell receptor beta chains from one specimen sequenced in a study of tumor-infiltrating lymphocytes in primary liver carcinoma. Production of TCR beta cDNA used around 500 ng total RNA together with a constant-region primer. Three nested multiplex PCR rounds, a slightly modified ARM-PCR method, built the TCR beta libraries. Forward primers for TRBV1-TRBV30 and a C-beta reverse primer served the first two PCR rounds, at roughly 10 cycles each. MiXCR, run by TCRdb on the multiplex PCR reads, gives a single entry per CDR3 protein. The sample yields fewer than 350,000 distinct CDR3 sequences, almost 65% seen once. Blood RNA originated from unsorted whole blood, with germline DNA additionally extracted. Sample: peripheral blood. These receptors originate from a man aged 40-55 years with primary liver carcinoma and hepatitis B virus infection.

This chain joins TRBV25-1 and TRBJ2-1; 11 nucleotides align to TRBD1. With V trimmed by 5 bases and J by 7 bases, 10 bases remained unmatched. There are 16 residues in the CDR3. Germline lookup yields CDR1 MGHDK and CDR2 SYGVNS. The CDR3 here is CASSTKKDRGRNEQFF. In DNA, the CDR3 is TGTGCCAGCAGTACAAAAAAGGACAGGGGGCGAAATGAGCAGTTCTTC.

This clonotype has only one observation. The junction departs from germline at one end; a sequencing error may be responsible. CDR3 sequence reads: CSARVNSLSLETRYF. In nucleotides, the CDR3 is TGCAGTGCTAGAGTTAATAGCTTGAGTTTAGAGACCCGGTACTTC. The chain carries TRBV20-1 and TRBJ2-5; D remains unclear. CDR3 size: 15 residues. Germline lookup yields CDR1 DFQATT and CDR2 SNEGSKA (reference sequence).

As DNA, the CDR3 is TGTGCCAGCAGCCCCTCCTGGACTAGCGGGAGAGGGGGCGAGCAGTACTTC. This gives the protein CASSPSWTSGRGGEQYF. V and J are TRBV5-5 and TRBJ2-7; the match to TRBD2 covers 13 bases. Germline V gives CDR1 SGHKS, CDR2 YYEKEE (reference sequence). The CDR3 sequence is 17 residues long. V lost 4 bases to trimming and J lost 6 bases; unmatched junction nucleotides: 13.

Of note for this clonotype: One end of the junction fails to match germline, which may point to a read error. The gene calls are TRBV29-1 and TRBJ1-1; D is uncertain. Germline lookup yields CDR1 SQVTM and CDR2 ANQGSEA. There are 15 residues in the CDR3. The CDR3: CSVEVHGARLTEAFF. For the CDR3, the DNA is TGCAGTGTTGAAGTCCATGGCGCTAGGCTCACTGAAGCTTTCTTT.

This chain connects TRBV5-1 to TRBJ2-7, with 7 bases aligning to TRBD1. CDR3 length: 15 amino acids. V lost 3 bases, J lost 4 bases, and 10 bases stayed unmatched. Germline V gene sequence: CDR1 SGHRS, CDR2 YFSETQ. CDR3 coding DNA: TGCGCCAGCAGCTCTACCGGGACAGCTCTTTACGAGCAGTACTTC. It translates to CASSSTGTALYEQYF. Full variable domain (rest looked up from reference TRBV5-1 and TRBJ2-7): KAGVTQTPRYLIKTRGQQVTLSCSPISGHRSVSWYQQTPGQGLQFLFEYFSETQRNKGNFPGRFSGRQFSNSRSEMNVSTLELGDSALYLCASSSTGTALYEQYFGPGTRLTVT.

The chain has TRBV11-2 and TRBJ2-1; D uncertain. This CDR3 spans 15 amino acids. Per germline, CDR1 SGHAT and CDR2 FQNNGV. V shed 4 bases and J shed 2 bases, with 12 bases lying between them. In DNA form, the CDR3 reads TGTGCCAGCAGCTCCCGGGTCACTACCTACAATGAGCAGTTCTTC. This encodes CASSSRVTTYNEQFF.

This clonotype came up once. The chain uses TRBV11-2 and TRBJ2-5; TRBD2 is a possible D gene (5 bases). The CDR3 consists of 14 residues. Per germline, CDR1 SGHAT and CDR2 FQNNGV. V lost 11 bases and J 4 bases, leaving 20 bases between the germline ends. Here the CDR3 reads CAGTVNGIRETQYF. DNA for the CDR3: TGTGCCGGCACCGTTAACGGGATAAGAGAGACCCAGTACTTC.

As for this clonotype: At one end, the junction sequence differs from germline, possibly due to a read error. The CDR3 bases are TGTGCCAACAGCTTTGAGGGCGGGAGGAGCTCCTACGAGCAGTATTTC. This codes for CANSFEGGRSSYEQYF. This chain connects TRBV11-2 to TRBJ2-7; 8 bases line up with TRBD2. CDR3 length equals 16 residues. The V gene's germline CDR1 is SGHAT and CDR2 FQNNGV.

The genes are TRBV10-1 and TRBJ2-7; D is unclear. The CDR3 runs 10 residues. Trimming removed 8 bases at V and 0 bases at J, with 2 bases between. Per germline, CDR1 WNHNN and CDR2 SYGVQD (reference sequence). The CDR3 is CASHSYEQYF. Written as DNA, the CDR3 is TGCGCCAGCCACTCCTACGAGCAGTACTTC.

In its sample, this clonotype was seen a few times. The chain joins TRBV7-9 to TRBJ1-3; no reliable D call. The germline V and J ends were trimmed by 5 bases and 0 bases, with 11 bases remaining between them. From germline, CDR1 is SEHNR and CDR2 FQNEAQ (reference sequence). The CDR3 consists of 15 residues. CDR3 amino acids: CASSAQTDSGNTIYF. In DNA, the CDR3 is TGTGCCAGCAGCGCACAAACGGACTCTGGAAACACCATATATTTT.

A remark on this clonotype: A much larger clone differs from this one at a single base, so this may be a read error. The chain carries TRBV12-3 or TRBV12-4 and TRBJ2-7; TRBD1 matches at 7 bases. J was trimmed by 2 bases and V by 6 bases; bases with no gene match: 7. This CDR3 has 14 amino acids. The CDR3 sequence is CASSLQGFTYEQYF. CDR3 coding DNA: TGTGCCAGCAGCCTACAGGGGTTCACCTACGAGCAGTACTTC.

This chain joins TRBV6-5 and TRBJ2-6, with a possible D match to TRBD2 (6 bases). The CDR3 runs 16 residues. With 8 bases removed from V and 0 bases from J, the gap between germline ends came to 14 bases. Germline CDR1 MNHEY, CDR2 SVGAGI. The CDR3, as DNA: TGTGCCAGCTCGCTAGGCGGGAACTCTGGGGCCAACGTCCTGACTTTC. Translation: CASSLGGNSGANVLTF.

This chain uses TRBV6-1 with TRBJ2-3, with D maybe TRBD1 (6 bases). V shed 8 bases and J shed 0 bases, with 15 bases lying between them. The CDR3 loop spans 15 amino acids. The V gene's germline CDR1 is MNHNS and CDR2 SASEGT. The CDR3 is CASWGLVSSTDTQYF. Written as DNA, the CDR3 is TGTGCCAGCTGGGGGCTGGTGTCTAGCACAGATACGCAGTATTTT.

The chain uses TRBV11-2 and TRBJ2-1; D is possibly TRBD1 or TRBD2 (5 bases each). The ends were cut back, 6 bases at V and 10 bases at J, with 25 bases in the middle. The CDR3 runs 16 residues. Germline CDR1 SGHAT, CDR2 FQNNGV. The CDR3 region has the DNA TGTGCCAGCAGTCTACTGGGGGAGACTCGCCCCGGGGAGCAGTTCTTC. Protein: CASSLLGETRPGEQFF.

Comments on this clonotype: Since a much larger clone is just one base distant, this may be a read error. The chain employs TRBV4-2 and TRBJ2-1; D remains unclear. Trimming removed 4 bases from V and 6 bases from J, with 10 bases in between. CDR3 length: 13 amino acids. The germline CDR1 and CDR2 sequences are LGHNA and YNFKEQ. The CDR3 loop reads CASSRDKGNEQFF. As DNA, the CDR3 is TGTGCCAGCAGCCGAGATAAGGGCAATGAGCAGTTCTTC.

Notes on this clonotype: An end of the junction differs from the germline gene, which may be a read error. The chain links TRBV11-2 to TRBJ2-1; D might be TRBD2 (6 bases). This CDR3 comprises 13 residues. Germline V gene data show CDR1 as SGHAT and CDR2 as FQNNGV. The CDR3 loop is CASSTPGGGEQLF. The CDR3 nucleotides are TGTGCCAGTAGCACCCCCGGGGGTGGTGAGCAGCTCTTC.

Worth noting for this clonotype: The junction and the germline gene differ at one end; a read error may be behind it. The chain recombines TRBV11-2 with TRBJ2-5; no clear D gene. Germline V lookup: CDR1 SGHAT, CDR2 FQNNGV. The CDR3 contains 14 residues. The CDR3 protein is CASSLTAAKRTQHF. For the CDR3, the DNA is TGTGCCAGCAGCTTAACGGCAGCCAAGAGAACCCAACACTTC. Full variable domain (outside the CDR3, taken from reference TRBV11-2 and TRBJ2-5): EAGVAQSPRYKIIEKRQSVAFWCNPISGHATLYWYQQILGQGPKLLIQFQNNGVVDDSQLPKDRFSAERLKGVDSTLKIQPAKLEDSAVYLCASSLTAAKRTQHFGPGTRLLVL.

This clonotype was counted a few times. This could be a read error, since a much larger clone is one nucleotide away. The chain has TRBV6-2 or TRBV6-3 and TRBJ2-1, with D perhaps TRBD2 (6 bases). CDR3 size: 15 residues. Germline values: CDR1 MNHEY, CDR2 SVGEGT. V was trimmed by 7 bases and J by 8 bases, leaving 21 bases between them. DNA for the CDR3: TGTGCCAGCAACGGACTAACGGGAAATCGCGATGAGCAGTTCTTC. Protein product: CASNGLTGNRDEQFF.

This clonotype was picked up many times. The chain joins TRBV2 to TRBJ2-1; unclear D gene. The CDR3 sequence is 11 residues long. Germline CDR1 is SNHLY and CDR2 is FYNNEI. V was clipped by 11 bases and J by 7 bases, with 12 bases between them. CDR3 in DNA: TGTGCCCTCCCTGCCGGGAATGAGCAGTTCTTC. It yields the protein CALPAGNEQFF.

The V and J genes are TRBV21-1 and TRBJ2-7. TRBV21-1 is designated a pseudogene. This CDR3 comprises 14 residues. DNA of the CDR3: TGTGCCAGCAGCAAAGTCGGAAAGACCTATGAGCTGTACTTC. Its protein is CASSKVGKTYELYF.

The table lists this clonotype with a few counts. The chain is built from TRBV30 and TRBJ1-3; D ambiguous. Trimming removed 3 bases at V and 2 bases at J, with 11 bases between. The germline V gene has CDR1 GTSNPN and CDR2 SVGIG (reference sequence). This CDR3 comprises 14 residues. CDR3 sequence: CAWSGRFPGNTIYF. The CDR3 nucleotides read TGTGCCTGGAGCGGACGCTTTCCTGGAAACACCATATATTTT.

Comments on this clonotype: At one of its ends the junction is not consistent with the germline gene, which may arise from a read error. J is TRBJ2-1 and V is TRBV6-1; D possibly corresponds to TRBD2 (6 bases). The CDR3 consists of 17 residues. The germline gives CDR1 MNHNS, CDR2 SASEGT. CDR3 coding DNA: TGTGCCATCAGTCGTGGGAGGTATGGGACGACCTACAATGAACAGTTCTTC. Its protein is CAISRGRYGTTYNEQFF.

With respect to this clonotype: This likely comes from a read error, as the CDR3 has no conserved phenylalanine or tryptophan at its end. The DNA is left out, because the CDR3 cannot be placed on it with certainty; the CDR3 is given as TCRdb lists it. This chain joins TRBV11-2 and TRBJ2-1; the table's D call TRBD1 went unverified against the DNA. Per germline, CDR1 SGHAT and CDR2 FQNNGV. The CDR3 region is 13 residues in length, termini included. The CDR3 protein is CANSYGQHETEFL.

Comments on this clonotype: One base away lies a much larger clone, so this may be a sequencing read error. The rearrangement links TRBV12-3 or TRBV12-4 to TRBJ2-1, with D possibly TRBD1 on 6 matching bases. With 10 bases removed from V and 3 bases from J, the gap between germline ends came to 16 bases. The CDR3 length is 14 residues. CDR3 nucleotides: TGTGCCACAACTCAGGGGTCCGTCTACAATGAGCAGTTCTTC. It specifies CATTQGSVYNEQFF.

This chain joins TRBV11-2 and TRBJ2-3; D not certain. The V and J ends lost 5 bases and 5 bases respectively, with 8 bases between them. From germline, CDR1 is SGHAT and CDR2 FQNNGV. The CDR3 extends over 12 amino acids. The CDR3 here is CASSDARDTQYF. CDR3 DNA sequence: TGTGCCAGCAGCGACGCTAGAGATACGCAGTATTTT.

This clonotype showed up just once. The chain employs TRBV13 and TRBJ2-7, with 13 nucleotides matching TRBD2. Unmatched junction bases numbered 7, after V lost 5 bases and J lost 6 bases. Germline CDR1 is PRHDT and CDR2 is FYEKMQ (reference sequence). This CDR3 has 15 residues. CDR3 in amino acids: CASSPGLAGVVEQYF. The CDR3 DNA reads as TGTGCCAGCAGCCCCGGACTAGCGGGAGTGGTCGAGCAGTACTTC. Full variable domain (remainder filled in from reference TRBV13 and TRBJ2-7): AAGVIQSPRHLIKEKRETATLKCYPIPRHDTVYWYQQGPGQDPQFLISFYEKMQSDKGSIPDRFSAQQFSDYHSELNMSSLELGDSALYFCASSPGLAGVVEQYFGPGTRLTVT.

Turning to this clonotype: An end of the junction does not agree with germline; a read error may underlie this. The chain has TRBV5-1 and TRBJ1-5; D unresolved. From germline, CDR1 is SGHRS and CDR2 YFSETQ. This CDR3 region has 15 residues. The CDR3 loop reads CANSLAVQSNQPQHF. Here the CDR3 DNA reads TGCGCCAACAGCTTGGCAGTGCAAAGCAATCAGCCCCAGCATTTT.

This chain links TRBV5-4 with TRBJ1-3; a possible D gene is TRBD1 (6 bases). Looked up from germline, CDR1 is SGHNT and CDR2 is YYREEE (reference sequence). V gave up 0 bases and J gave up 7 bases, with 20 bases separating them. CDR3 length equals 17 residues. The CDR3 spells CASSLELGGSVGNTIYF. For the CDR3, the DNA is TGTGCCAGCAGCTTGGAATTGGGGGGCTCTGTGGGGAACACCATATATTTT.

To note about this clonotype: Germline and junction disagree at one end, which may indicate a read error. The rearrangement joins TRBV5-4 to TRBJ2-1; a possible D gene is TRBD2 (6 bases). Germline lookup yields CDR1 SGHNT and CDR2 YYREEE (reference sequence). The CDR3 has 18 amino acids. The CDR3 DNA follows: TGTGCCAGCAGCGGACCTACGGGGCGTACTAGCTCCTACAGTGAGCAGTTCTTC. This encodes CASSGPTGRTSSYSEQFF.

V gene TRBV6-5 combines with J gene TRBJ2-3; unclear D gene. Trimming took 2 bases from V and 5 from J, leaving 14 bases between them. The CDR3 covers 15 residues. From germline, CDR1 is MNHEY and CDR2 SVGAGI. The CDR3 sequence is CASSYGSASIDTQYF. CDR3 bases: TGTGCCAGCAGTTACGGCTCCGCTTCCATAGATACGCAGTATTTT.